This TCR beta chain was found in a study of breast tumors, draining lymph nodes, adjacent tissues. The sample holds many counts of this clonotype. What it binds is unknown. Germline V gene sequence: CDR1 SGHTA, CDR2 FQGNSA. CDR3 length: 13 residues. With V trimmed by 2 bases and J by 6 bases, 0 bases remained unmatched. Breast cancer patients provided tissue from their axillary draining lymph nodes. Findings and limits, study-wide: Compared with lymph nodes, tumors were less diverse; compared with nontumor tissue, more. Compared with basal-like, luminal-like tumors shared significantly more repertoire with nontumor tissue. Data only fit, rather than demonstrated, lymph node origin of most tumor T cells. Data fit most tumor T cells coming from lymph node, expanding in tumor.

TCRdb re-derived calls from the multiplex PCR reads in MiXCR, one entry per CDR3 protein. The table lists about 200,000 distinct CDR3 sequences, 30% to 35% of them singletons. This TCR came from a female donor with breast cancer. Some clones in this sample may be carry-over from other donors' samples. The V and J genes are TRBV7-2 and TRBJ1-5; TRBD1 aligns across 8 bases. Input material: axillary lymph node tissue. The chain's CDR3 is CASSLQGAQPQHF. The CDR3 nucleotides read TGTGCCAGCAGCTTACAGGGGGCTCAGCCCCAGCATTTT.